A selection of T cell receptor beta chains follows, all from one sample in a study of Ad26.COV2.S vaccination and SARS-CoV-2 variants. Libraries were prepared by immunoSEQ multiplex PCR; TCRdb keeps only in-frame clonotypes and omits some of them. The sample carries more than 300,000 clones, about 85% recorded once. The starting material was peripheral blood, obtained in a trial of Ad26.COV2.S vaccine versus placebo. The receptors were gathered from a person between 18 and 60 years old who received the Ad26.COV2.S COVID-19 vaccine or a placebo. CDR3s include the opening cysteine and the closing phenylalanine or tryptophan. Fields, in order: D gene, clone size, J gene, V gene, CDR3 protein, CDR3 DNA. A D gene is named only where the DNA matches it firmly. The size field is filled for only some rows; it gives once, few, many or a size class.

NA | NA | TRBJ1-1 | TRBV19 | CASEPRRGRKPEAFF | TGTGCCAGCGAGCCCCGAAGGGGACGGAAGCCTGAAGCTTTCTTT
TRBD1 | once | TRBJ2-1 | TRBV7-3 | CASSNRQGAIEQFF | TGTGCCAGCAGCAACCGACAGGGGGCGATTGAGCAGTTCTTC
TRBD1 | NA | TRBJ1-5 | TRBV2 | CASRRDRGHNSNQPQHF | TGTGCCAGCAGGAGGGACAGGGGGCATAATAGCAATCAGCCCCAGCATTTT
NA | NA | TRBJ1-5 | TRBV5-1 | CASSEQGYSNQPQHF | TGCGCCAGCAGCGAACAGGGATATAGCAATCAGCCCCAGCATTTT
NA | NA | TRBJ2-3 | TRBV9 | CASSVAGSTDTQYF | TGTGCCAGCAGCGTAGCCGGTAGCACAGATACGCAGTATTTT
NA | NA | TRBJ2-5 | TRBV29-1 | CSVDWPVGTQYF | TGCAGCGTTGATTGGCCCGTGGGGACCCAGTACTTC
NA | once | TRBJ2-6 | TRBV9 | CASSVAGAGANVLTF | TGTGCCAGCAGCGTCGCAGGGGCCGGGGCCAACGTCCTGACTTTC
NA | few | TRBJ2-7 | TRBV5-5 | CASSLETGRSEQYF | TGTGCCAGCAGCTTGGAGACAGGGAGGTCCGAGCAGTACTTC
NA | NA | TRBJ1-4 | TRBV2 | CASTRLVWGPMATNEKLFF | TGTGCCAGTACGAGACTCGTATGGGGTCCTATGGCAACTAATGAAAAACTGTTTTTT
NA | NA | TRBJ1-6 | TRBV28 | CASMSSPSSYNSPLHF | TGTGCCAGCATGTCCAGTCCCAGCTCCTATAATTCACCCCTCCACTTT
NA | NA | TRBJ1-6 | TRBV10-3 | CAISESLGTPLHF | TGTGCCATCAGTGAGTCCCTTGGGACACCCCTCCACTTT
NA | NA | TRBJ2-7 | TRBV5-4 | CASGRGGNYEQYF | TGTGCCAGCGGTAGGGGGGGGAACTACGAGCAGTACTTC
NA | NA | TRBJ1-2 | TRBV28 | CASSFLGYYGYTF | TGTGCCAGCAGTTTCCTTGGATACTATGGCTACACCTTC
NA | NA | TRBJ1-1 | TRBV15 | CATSRRDALTEAFF | TGTGCCACCAGCCGACGGGACGCACTGACTGAAGCTTTCTTT
NA | NA | TRBJ1-3 | TRBV6-5 | CASTGTGNTIYF | TGTGCCAGCACAGGGACTGGAAACACCATATATTTT
NA | NA | TRBJ1-2 | TRBV4-1 | CASSQDDGPRYGYTF | TGCGCCAGCAGCCAAGATGACGGGCCCCGCTATGGCTACACCTTC
NA | once | TRBJ1-2 | TRBV7-9 | CASTQLGGYTF | TGTGCCAGCACCCAACTGGGGGGCTACACCTTC
TRBD1 | once | TRBJ1-5 | TRBV3-1/TRBV3-2 | CASSRGTGPDQPQHF | TGTGCCAGCAGCCGGGGGACAGGGCCCGATCAGCCCCAGCATTTT
TRBD1 | NA | TRBJ1-1 | TRBV29-1 | CSVGGQGTTEAFF | TGCAGCGTTGGAGGACAGGGTACCACTGAAGCTTTCTTT
TRBD1 | NA | TRBJ1-2 | TRBV30 | CAWSVRGTGGLYGYTF | TGTGCCTGGAGTGTACGTGGGACAGGGGGGTTATATGGCTACACCTTC
NA | few | TRBJ2-7 | TRBV7-9 | CASSLEYDEQYF | TGTGCCAGCAGCTTAGAATACGACGAGCAGTACTTC
NA | NA | TRBJ1-2 | TRBV9 | CASSVEGSYGYTF | TGTGCCAGCAGCGTAGAGGGTAGCTATGGCTACACCTTC
NA | few | TRBJ1-2 | TRBV4-2 | CASSQVSEDNNYGYTF | TGTGCCAGCAGCCAAGTATCAGAAGATAATAACTATGGCTACACCTTC
NA | NA | TRBJ2-2 | TRBV28 | CASSPRAQGTYTGELFF | TGTGCCAGCAGTCCCCGGGCACAGGGAACCTACACCGGGGAGCTGTTTTTT
NA | once | TRBJ1-4 | TRBV5-4 | CASSHGGATNEKLFF | TGTGCCAGCAGCCACGGGGGGGCAACTAATGAAAAACTGTTTTTT
NA | NA | TRBJ1-1 | TRBV5-5 | CASSFLPGSEAFF | TGTGCCAGCAGCTTTCTCCCCGGTTCAGAAGCTTTCTTT
NA | NA | TRBJ2-2 | TRBV19 | CASSSRGATGELFF | TGTGCCAGTAGTTCCCGCGGGGCCACCGGGGAGCTGTTTTTT
TRBD2 | NA | TRBJ2-5 | TRBV5-4 | CASSLETSGQETQYF | TGTGCCAGCAGCTTGGAGACTAGCGGGCAAGAGACCCAGTACTTC
NA | NA | TRBJ2-7 | TRBV9 | CASGPGLEYEQYF | TGTGCCAGCGGTCCGGGGTTGGAATACGAGCAGTACTTC
NA | NA | TRBJ1-5 | TRBV21-1 | CASIKSIPRRSNQPQHF | TGTGCCAGCATCAAATCCATTCCTAGGCGCAGCAATCAGCCCCAGCATTTT
NA | NA | TRBJ2-1 | TRBV6-5 | CASSYVLGEQFF | TGTGCCAGCAGTTACGTCTTGGGTGAGCAGTTCTTC
NA | NA | TRBJ1-4 | TRBV3-1/TRBV3-2 | CASNHVTEGEKLFF | TGTGCCAGCAACCATGTAACAGAAGGGGAAAAACTGTTTTTT
TRBD1 | NA | TRBJ2-1 | TRBV27 | CASSPLPTGPLYNEQFF | TGTGCCAGCAGTCCTCTACCGACAGGGCCCCTCTACAATGAGCAGTTCTTC
NA | NA | TRBJ2-1 | TRBV5-4 | CASSRTGLSYNEQFF | TGTGCCAGCAGCCGGACGGGTCTATCCTACAATGAGCAGTTCTTC
TRBD2 | NA | TRBJ2-6 | TRBV9 | CASSVRAGAVSGANVLTF | TGTGCCAGCAGCGTTAGAGCGGGGGCCGTCTCTGGGGCCAACGTCCTGACTTTC
TRBD1 | NA | TRBJ2-1 | TRBV4-1 | CASSQEPGQSGYEQFF | TGCGCCAGCAGCCAGGAACCGGGACAGTCCGGCTATGAGCAGTTCTTC
NA | NA | TRBJ1-2 | TRBV6-2/TRBV6-3 | CASSYRDTPNYGYTF | TGTGCCAGCAGTTACCGGGACACGCCTAACTATGGCTACACCTTC
NA | NA | TRBJ1-4 | TRBV10-2 | CASTRLGLTNEKLFF | TGCGCCAGCACCCGACTGGGGTTGACTAATGAAAAACTGTTTTTT
NA | few | TRBJ1-1 | TRBV2 | CASIGRGRTEAFF | TGTGCCAGCATTGGGAGGGGTCGCACTGAAGCTTTCTTT
NA | NA | TRBJ2-3 | TRBV9 | CASSATGELADTQYF | TGTGCCAGCAGCGCCACGGGGGAACTAGCAGATACGCAGTATTTT
NA | NA | TRBJ2-6 | TRBV6-1 | CASSEGGSGANVLTF | TGTGCCAGCAGTGAAGGCGGGTCTGGGGCCAACGTCCTGACTTTC
NA | once | TRBJ2-3 | TRBV28 | CASSWTVSSTDTQYF | TGTGCCAGCAGCTGGACAGTGTCTAGCACAGATACGCAGTATTTT
NA | NA | TRBJ1-5 | TRBV2 | CASKLQGIFNQPQHF | TGTGCCAGCAAACTTCAGGGGATCTTCAATCAGCCCCAGCATTTT
NA | NA | TRBJ2-7 | TRBV11-2 | CASSRGMAYEQYF | TGTGCCAGCAGCAGAGGGATGGCCTACGAGCAGTACTTC
TRBD1 | NA | TRBJ1-2 | TRBV27 | CASRQGARGYTF | TGTGCCAGCAGGCAGGGGGCGCGAGGCTACACCTTC
TRBD1 | NA | TRBJ1-5 | TRBV9 | CASSAGTVGSQPQHF | TGTGCCAGCAGCGCTGGGACAGTTGGAAGTCAGCCCCAGCATTTT
TRBD1 | NA | TRBJ1-4 | TRBV7-9 | CASSLGQGGGEKLFF | TGTGCCAGCAGCTTGGGACAGGGAGGGGGTGAAAAACTGTTTTTT
TRBD2 | NA | TRBJ2-1 | TRBV27 | CAGRLAGGKVNEQFF | TGTGCCGGCCGATTGGCGGGGGGAAAGGTCAATGAGCAGTTCTTC
NA | NA | TRBJ2-7 | TRBV14 | CASSHPGVYEQYF | TGTGCCAGCAGCCACCCCGGAGTCTACGAGCAGTACTTC
TRBD1 | NA | TRBJ2-7 | TRBV6-5 | CASKMQGARYEQYF | TGTGCCAGCAAGATGCAGGGGGCTAGGTACGAGCAGTACTTC
NA | once | TRBJ1-6 | TRBV24-1 | CATSDLRMGTESSYNSPLHF | TGTGCCACCAGTGATCTCCGAATGGGGACCGAAAGCTCCTATAATTCACCCCTCCACTTT
TRBD1 | NA | TRBJ2-5 | TRBV5-1 | CASSPRTGVGETQYF | TGCGCCAGCAGCCCCAGGACAGGGGTTGGAGAGACCCAGTACTTC
NA | NA | TRBJ1-6 | TRBV9 | CASSKEGASYNSPLHF | TGTGCCAGCAGTAAGGAGGGAGCCTCCTATAATTCACCCCTCCACTTT